The 2 T cell receptor beta chains below all came from one sample that was sequenced in a study of blood T cell repertoires in COVID-19. The table came from immunoSEQ multiplex PCR; TCRdb's copy has only in-frame clones and leaves some out. The profile shows about 240,000 clones, about 82% of them singletons. Material: peripheral blood. These receptors all come from a man at least 80 years old with acute or convalescent COVID-19.

The J gene is TRBJ1-2, the V gene TRBV3-1 (or the pseudogene TRBV3-2); TRBD1 matches at 9 bases. V was clipped by 4 bases and J by 7 bases; unmatched bases: 16. The germline V gene has CDR1 LGHDT and CDR2 YNNKEL (reference sequence). The CDR3 contains 17 residues. The CDR3 DNA follows: TGTGCCAGCAGCCCTCAAGACGGGACAGGGAAGAAATCTGGCTACACCTTC. Translation gives CASSPQDGTGKKSGYTF.

The chain uses TRBV5-4 and TRBJ1-2; 8 positions agree with TRBD1. Trimming took 3 bases from V and 4 from J; bases not matched to a gene: 8. The CDR3 has 15 amino acids. CDR1 SGHNT and CDR2 YYREEE come from the germline V gene (reference sequence). CDR3 DNA sequence: TGTGCCAGCAGCTCCGGGGACAGGTCTTCCTATGGCTACACCTTC. It is translated as CASSSGDRSSYGYTF.